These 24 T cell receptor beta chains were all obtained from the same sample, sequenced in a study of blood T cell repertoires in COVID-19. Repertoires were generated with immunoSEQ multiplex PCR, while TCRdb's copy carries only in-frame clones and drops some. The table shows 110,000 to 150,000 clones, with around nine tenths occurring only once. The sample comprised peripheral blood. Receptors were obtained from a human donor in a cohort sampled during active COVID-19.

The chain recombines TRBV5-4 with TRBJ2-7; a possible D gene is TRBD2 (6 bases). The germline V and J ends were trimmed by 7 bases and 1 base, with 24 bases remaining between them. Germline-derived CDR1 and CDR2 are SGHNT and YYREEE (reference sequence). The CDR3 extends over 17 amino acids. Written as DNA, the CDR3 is TGTGCCAGCCAAATTTCTGGCAACCGGGGGAATTCCTACGAGCAGTACTTC. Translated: CASQISGNRGNSYEQYF.

CDR3 DNA sequence: TGTGCCAGCAGTTTATCTGGGGGCCCTGTTCGGGGCTACACCTTC. Translated, it gives CASSLSGGPVRGYTF. V and J are TRBV27 and TRBJ1-2, with a possible D match to TRBD1 (6 bases). The V gene lost 0 bases and the J gene lost 8 bases, with 16 bases spanning the gap. There are 15 residues in the CDR3. The V gene's germline CDR1 is MNHEY and CDR2 SMNVEV (reference sequence).

This CDR3 reads CASRDRAGANVLTF. Written as DNA, the CDR3 is TGTGCCAGCCGGGACAGGGCTGGGGCCAACGTCCTGACTTTC. The V gene is TRBV27, the J gene TRBJ2-6; 9 nucleotides line up with TRBD1. The CDR3 has 14 amino acids. V was pared by 8 bases and J by 2 bases, with 1 base of the junction left unmatched. Germline V gene data show CDR1 as MNHEY and CDR2 as SMNVEV (reference sequence).

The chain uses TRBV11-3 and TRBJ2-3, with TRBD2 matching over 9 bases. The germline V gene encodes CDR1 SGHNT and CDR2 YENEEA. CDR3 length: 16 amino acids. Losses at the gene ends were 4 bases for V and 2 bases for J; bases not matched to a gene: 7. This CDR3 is CASSSYSGGNTDTQYF. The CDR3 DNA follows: TGTGCCAGCAGCTCCTATAGCGGGGGAAACACAGATACGCAGTATTTT.

CDR3 residues: CASSSTSQGTNQPQHF. The CDR3 DNA reads as TGTGCCAGCAGTTCGACTTCACAGGGTACAAATCAGCCCCAGCATTTT. The V call is TRBV28, the J call TRBJ1-5; tentative D call: TRBD1 (6 bases). This CDR3 has 16 amino acids. The V end was cut by 4 bases, the J end by 4 bases, with 17 bases between. Germline V gives CDR1 MDHEN, CDR2 SYDVKM.

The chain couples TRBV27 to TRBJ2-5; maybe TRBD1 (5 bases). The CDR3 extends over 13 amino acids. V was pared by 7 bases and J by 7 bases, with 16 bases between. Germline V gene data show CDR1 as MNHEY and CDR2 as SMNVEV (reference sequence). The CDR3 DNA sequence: TGTGCCAGCACCACGGGCCCCACAGGGACCCAGTACTTC. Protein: CASTTGPTGTQYF.

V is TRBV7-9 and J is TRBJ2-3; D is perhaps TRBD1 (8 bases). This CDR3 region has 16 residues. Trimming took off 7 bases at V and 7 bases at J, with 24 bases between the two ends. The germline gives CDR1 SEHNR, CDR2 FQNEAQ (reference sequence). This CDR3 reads CASTDRGGGRSNTQYF. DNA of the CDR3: TGTGCCAGCACCGACAGGGGAGGGGGCCGTTCAAATACGCAGTATTTT.

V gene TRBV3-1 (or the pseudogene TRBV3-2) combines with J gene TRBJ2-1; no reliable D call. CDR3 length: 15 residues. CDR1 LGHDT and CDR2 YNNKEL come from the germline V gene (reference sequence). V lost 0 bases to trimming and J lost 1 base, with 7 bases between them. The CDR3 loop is CASSQELRSYNEQFF. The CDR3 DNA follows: TGTGCCAGCAGCCAAGAATTGAGATCCTACAATGAGCAGTTCTTC.

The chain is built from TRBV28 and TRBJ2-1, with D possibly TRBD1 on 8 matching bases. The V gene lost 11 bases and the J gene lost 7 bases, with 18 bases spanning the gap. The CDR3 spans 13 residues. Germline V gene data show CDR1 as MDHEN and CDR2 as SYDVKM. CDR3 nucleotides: TGTGCCGCACAGGGGGGGCGAGTAAATGAGCAGTTCTTC. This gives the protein CAAQGGRVNEQFF.

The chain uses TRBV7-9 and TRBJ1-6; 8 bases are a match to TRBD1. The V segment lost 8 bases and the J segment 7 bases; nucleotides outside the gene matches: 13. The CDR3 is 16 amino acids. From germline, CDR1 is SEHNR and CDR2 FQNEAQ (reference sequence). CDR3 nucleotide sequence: TGTGCCAGCGGTCAGGGGGCGCAACCTTCGAATTCACCCCTCCACTTT. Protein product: CASGQGAQPSNSPLHF.

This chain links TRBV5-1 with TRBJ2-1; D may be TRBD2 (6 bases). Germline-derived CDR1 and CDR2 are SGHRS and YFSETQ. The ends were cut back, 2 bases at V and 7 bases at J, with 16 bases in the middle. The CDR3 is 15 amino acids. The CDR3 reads CASSFRDLWNNEQFF. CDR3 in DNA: TGCGCCAGCAGCTTCCGGGACTTGTGGAATAATGAGCAGTTCTTC.

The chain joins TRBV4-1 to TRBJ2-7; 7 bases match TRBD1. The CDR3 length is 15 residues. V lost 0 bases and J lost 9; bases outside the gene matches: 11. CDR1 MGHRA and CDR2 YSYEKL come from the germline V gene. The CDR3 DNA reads TGCGCCAGCAGCCAAGATAGACAGGGTTTTCAAGCGCAGTACTTC. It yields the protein CASSQDRQGFQAQYF.

The CDR3 spells CASSLDREKLFF. CDR3 bases: TGTGCCAGCAGTTTGGACAGGGAAAAACTGTTTTTT. The rearrangement links TRBV6-5 to TRBJ1-4; 7 positions match TRBD1. The CDR3 is 12 amino acids. With V trimmed by 4 bases and J by 8 bases, 1 base remained unmatched. Germline V gene lookup returns CDR1 MNHEY and CDR2 SVGAGI.

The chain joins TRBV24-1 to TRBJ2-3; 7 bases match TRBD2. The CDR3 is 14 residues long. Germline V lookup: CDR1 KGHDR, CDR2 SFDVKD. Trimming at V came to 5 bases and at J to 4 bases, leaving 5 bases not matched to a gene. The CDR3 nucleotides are TGTGCCACCAGTGTGGGGGGGGGACCAGATACGCAGTATTTT. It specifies CATSVGGGPDTQYF.

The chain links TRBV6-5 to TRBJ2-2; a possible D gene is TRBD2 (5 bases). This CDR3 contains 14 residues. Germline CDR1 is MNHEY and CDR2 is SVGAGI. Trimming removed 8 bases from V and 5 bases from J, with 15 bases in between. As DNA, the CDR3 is TGTGCCAGCGTCACGGGAAGGAGGACCGGGGAGCTGTTTTTT. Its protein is CASVTGRRTGELFF.

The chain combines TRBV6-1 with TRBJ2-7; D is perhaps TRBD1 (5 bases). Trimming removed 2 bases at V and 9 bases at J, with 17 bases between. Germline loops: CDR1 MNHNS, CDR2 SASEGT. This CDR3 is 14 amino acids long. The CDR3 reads CASSESAGISTQYF. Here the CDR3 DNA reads TGTGCCAGCAGTGAATCGGCAGGGATATCGACGCAGTACTTC.

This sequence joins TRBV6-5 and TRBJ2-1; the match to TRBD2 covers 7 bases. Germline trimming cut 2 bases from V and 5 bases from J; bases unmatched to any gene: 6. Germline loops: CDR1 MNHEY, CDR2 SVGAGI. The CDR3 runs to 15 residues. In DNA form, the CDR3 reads TGTGCCAGCAGTTACCTCTCCGGGGGGAACAATGAGCAGTTCTTC. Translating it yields CASSYLSGGNNEQFF.

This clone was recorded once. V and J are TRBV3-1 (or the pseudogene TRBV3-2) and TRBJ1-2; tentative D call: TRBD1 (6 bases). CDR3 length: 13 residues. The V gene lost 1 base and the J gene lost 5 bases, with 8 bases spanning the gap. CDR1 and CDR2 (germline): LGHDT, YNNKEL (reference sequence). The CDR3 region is CASSQGGGYGYTF. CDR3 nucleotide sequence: TGTGCCAGCAGCCAAGGAGGGGGTTATGGCTACACCTTC.

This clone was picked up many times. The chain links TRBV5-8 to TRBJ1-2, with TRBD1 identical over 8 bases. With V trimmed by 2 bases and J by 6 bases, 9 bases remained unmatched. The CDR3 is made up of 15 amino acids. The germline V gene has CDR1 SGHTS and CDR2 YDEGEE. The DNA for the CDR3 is TGTGCCAGCAGCTTTGACAGGGACAGGAGTGATGGCTACACCTTC. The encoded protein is CASSFDRDRSDGYTF.

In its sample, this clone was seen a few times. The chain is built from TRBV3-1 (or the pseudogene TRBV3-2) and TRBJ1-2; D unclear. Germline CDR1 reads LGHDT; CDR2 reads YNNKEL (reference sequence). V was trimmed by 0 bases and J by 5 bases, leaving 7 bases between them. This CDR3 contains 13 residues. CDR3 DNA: TGTGCCAGCAGCCAAGACAGGAGGTATGGCTACACCTTC. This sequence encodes CASSQDRRYGYTF.

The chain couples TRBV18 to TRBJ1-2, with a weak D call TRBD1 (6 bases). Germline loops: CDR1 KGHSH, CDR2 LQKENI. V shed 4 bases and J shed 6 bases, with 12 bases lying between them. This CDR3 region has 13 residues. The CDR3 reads CASSLEGVHGYTF. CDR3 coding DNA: TGTGCCAGCTCACTTGAGGGGGTCCATGGCTACACCTTC.

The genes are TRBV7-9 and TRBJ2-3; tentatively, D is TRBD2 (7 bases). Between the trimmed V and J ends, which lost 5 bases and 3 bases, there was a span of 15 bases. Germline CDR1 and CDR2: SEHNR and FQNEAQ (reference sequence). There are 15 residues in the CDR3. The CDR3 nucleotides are TGTGCCAGCAGCCGCACGGGGGGCCAAACAGATACGCAGTATTTT. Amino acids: CASSRTGGQTDTQYF.

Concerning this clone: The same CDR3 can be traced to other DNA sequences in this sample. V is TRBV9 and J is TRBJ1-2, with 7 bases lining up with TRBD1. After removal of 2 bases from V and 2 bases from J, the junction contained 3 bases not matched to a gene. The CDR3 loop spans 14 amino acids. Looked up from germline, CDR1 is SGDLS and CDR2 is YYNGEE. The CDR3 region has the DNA TGTGCCAGCAGCGTGCAGGGGGGCAACTATGGCTACACCTTC. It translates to CASSVQGGNYGYTF.

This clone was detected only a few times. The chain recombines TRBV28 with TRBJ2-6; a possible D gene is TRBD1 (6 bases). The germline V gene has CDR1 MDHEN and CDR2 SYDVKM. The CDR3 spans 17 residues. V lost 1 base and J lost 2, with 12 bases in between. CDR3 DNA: TGTGCCAGCAGTTTATCCACAGGGTCTCCTGGGGCCAACGTCCTGACTTTC. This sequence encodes CASSLSTGSPGANVLTF. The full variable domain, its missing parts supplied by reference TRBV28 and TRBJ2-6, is DVKVTQSSRYLVKRTGEKVFLECVQDMDHENMFWYRQDPGLGLRLIYFSYDVKMKEKGDIPEGYSVSREKKERFSLILESASTNQTSMYLCASSLSTGSPGANVLTFGAGSRLTVL.